A selection of T cell receptor beta chains follows, all from one sample in a study of T-cell reconstitution after alpha-beta-depleted transplantation in children. A single record per CDR3 protein comes from TCRdb applying MiXCR to the PCR reads. Seen here are some 200,000 distinct CDR3 sequences, around 7.7% observed once, and the top ten hold roughly 36%. The specimen was PBMCs, mostly from graft donor cells, collected 360 days after TCRalphabeta/CD19-depleted stem cell transplant. These receptors were collected from a male patient aged 2-9 years who had a stem cell transplant for acute myeloid leukemia, so the T cells may come from the graft donor. The CDR3 runs from the conserved cysteine through the conserved F or W. A D gene is named only where the DNA matches it firmly. Clone size appears in some rows only: once, few, many, or a class for an expanded clone.

v_gene	len	j_gene	d_gene	abundance	CDR3nt	CDR3aa
TRBV4-2	16	TRBJ1-1	TRBD1	NA	TGTGCCAGCAGCCAAGATAGGGACAGCATGAACACTGAAGCTTTCTTT	CASSQDRDSMNTEAFF
TRBV12-3/TRBV12-4	17	TRBJ2-3	NA	NA	TGTGCCAGCAGTTTCCAAAGGGTGACCTCACCCCACCGCGCGCAGTATTTT	CASSFQRVTSPHRAQYF
TRBV6-6	13	TRBJ2-7	NA	many	TGTGCCAGCAGCTCTGGATCGAGGTACGAGCAGTACTTC	CASSSGSRYEQYF
TRBV19	16	TRBJ1-5	NA	NA	TGTGCCAGTATCAACAGTAAGGTCTCAATTGATCAGCCCCAGCATTTT	CASINSKVSIDQPQHF
TRBV5-6	12	TRBJ1-2	NA	few	TGTGCCCAACCTCGGGGGAATGGTGGCTACACCTTC	CAQPRGNGGYTF
TRBV6-1	14	TRBJ1-3	TRBD1	NA	TGTGCCAGCAGCCGGACAGGGTTTGAAAACACCATATATTTT	CASSRTGFENTIYF
TRBV5-1	14	TRBJ1-1	NA	many	TGCGCCAGCAGCTTGGCGAGGGGGAGGACTGAAGCTTTCTTT	CASSLARGRTEAFF
TRBV6-2/TRBV6-3	15	TRBJ2-1	TRBD2	NA	TGTGCCAGCAGTTACACTAGCGGGTGGTGGGATGAGCAGTTCTTC	CASSYTSGWWDEQFF
TRBV19	11	TRBJ2-7	NA	NA	TGTGCCAGTAGGACTGGAGACGAGCAGTACTTC	CASRTGDEQYF
TRBV11-2	13	TRBJ2-1	NA	once	TGTGCCAGCAGCACTGGGAGAAACAATGAGCAGTTCTTC	CASSTGRNNEQFF
TRBV11-1	15	TRBJ2-1	TRBD1	many	TGTGCCAGCAGCTTCACAGGGGATCCCTACAATGAGCAGTTCTTC	CASSFTGDPYNEQFF
TRBV6-5	17	TRBJ2-3	NA	many	TGTGCCAGCAGTTATCGGCGGACATCGCAGGGCACAGATACGCAGTATTTT	CASSYRRTSQGTDTQYF
TRBV7-8	14	TRBJ2-7	TRBD1	NA	TGTGCCAGCAGCCCGGACAGGGAGGACTACGAGCAGTACTTC	CASSPDREDYEQYF
TRBV29-1	13	TRBJ1-4	NA	many	TGCAGCGTTGTCGGTCAGTTTAATGAAAAACTGTTTTTT	CSVVGQFNEKLFF
TRBV5-1	15	TRBJ1-1	NA	NA	TGCGCCAGCAGCCGAACTACAGGGAAGGGCACTGAAGCTTTCTTT	CASSRTTGKGTEAFF
TRBV12-3/TRBV12-4	11	TRBJ2-3	NA	many	TGTGCCAGCAGTTTAGGGCAGGGGCGGTATTTT	CASSLGQGRYF
TRBV10-3	15	TRBJ2-3	TRBD1	many	TGTGCCATCAGACCACAGGGGGATCGGTTAGATACGCAGTATTTT	CAIRPQGDRLDTQYF
TRBV12-3/TRBV12-4	13	TRBJ2-7	TRBD2	many	TGTGCCAGCAGTTTGGGACTAGCAGGAGAGCAGTACTTC	CASSLGLAGEQYF
TRBV12-3/TRBV12-4	14	TRBJ2-7	TRBD1	many	TGTGCCAGCGGTACAGGGGGCAGGAGGTACGAGCAGTACTTC	CASGTGGRRYEQYF
TRBV20-1	13	TRBJ2-7	NA	NA	TGCAGTGCACAGTCCCCTCCGGGCTACGAGCAGTACTTC	CSAQSPPGYEQYF
TRBV5-5	14	TRBJ2-1	NA	few	TGTGCCAGCAGCGGGGTGAGCACCTACAATGAGCAGTTCTTC	CASSGVSTYNEQFF
TRBV4-2	16	TRBJ2-5	TRBD1	NA	TGTGCCAGCAGCCACGACGACCACAGGGGGCGTGAGACCCAGTACTTC	CASSHDDHRGRETQYF
TRBV12-3/TRBV12-4	13	TRBJ2-7	TRBD2	many	TGTGCCAGCAGTTTAATGGCGGGAGGCGAGCAGTACTTC	CASSLMAGGEQYF
TRBV5-1	13	TRBJ2-1	NA	few	TGCGCCAGTGACTCCGGGAGCCTCAATGAGCAGTTCTTC	CASDSGSLNEQFF
TRBV5-1	17	TRBJ1-1	TRBD1	few	TGCGCCAGCAGCTGGCCGAAGGGGGCTGAACTAAACACTGAAGCTTTCTTT	CASSWPKGAELNTEAFF
TRBV28	14	TRBJ2-5	NA	few	TGTGCCAGCTCGAAACTAGTTTTGACGGAGACCCAGTACTTC	CASSKLVLTETQYF
TRBV7-9	12	TRBJ2-2	NA	many	TGTGCCAGCAGCAACGATCCCGGGGAGCTGTTTTTT	CASSNDPGELFF
TRBV5-1	15	TRBJ1-1	NA	NA	TGCGCCAGCAGCTTGGAAACTTCGGGGAGAACTGAAGCTTTCTTT	CASSLETSGRTEAFF